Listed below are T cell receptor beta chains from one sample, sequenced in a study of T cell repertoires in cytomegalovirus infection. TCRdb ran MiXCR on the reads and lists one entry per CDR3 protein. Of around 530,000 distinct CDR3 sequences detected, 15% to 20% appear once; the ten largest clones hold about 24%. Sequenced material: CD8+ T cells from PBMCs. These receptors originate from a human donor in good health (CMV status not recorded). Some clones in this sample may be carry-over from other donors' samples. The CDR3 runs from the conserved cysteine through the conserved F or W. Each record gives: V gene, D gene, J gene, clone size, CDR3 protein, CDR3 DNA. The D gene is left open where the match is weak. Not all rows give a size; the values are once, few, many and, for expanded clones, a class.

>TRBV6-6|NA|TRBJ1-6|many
CASSYSLRGDSPLHF
TGTGCCAGCAGTTACTCGCTTAGGGGAGATTCACCCCTCCACTTT
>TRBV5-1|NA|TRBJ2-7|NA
CASSLEGVAEDEQYF
TGCGCCAGCAGCCTGGAGGGAGTGGCTGAGGACGAGCAGTACTTC
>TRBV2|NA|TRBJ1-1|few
CASSVTAFF
TGTGCCAGCAGTGTTACAGCTTTCTTT
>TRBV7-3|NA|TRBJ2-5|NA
CASSPKYMEETQYF
TGTGCAAGCAGCCCCAAGTATATGGAAGAGACCCAGTACTTC
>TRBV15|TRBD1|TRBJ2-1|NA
CATSRPDRLAYNEQFF
TGTGCCACCAGCAGACCGGACAGGCTAGCCTACAATGAGCAGTTCTTC
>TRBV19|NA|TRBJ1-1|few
CASQRQGPTEAFF
TGTGCCAGCCAGAGGCAGGGACCCACTGAAGCTTTCTTT
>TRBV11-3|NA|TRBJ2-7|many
CASSLAGNYEQYF
TGTGCCAGCAGCTTAGCGGGTAACTACGAGCAGTACTTC
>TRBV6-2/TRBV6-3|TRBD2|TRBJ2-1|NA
CASSYSTTTCGSNEQFF
TGTGCCAGCAGTTACTCTACTACTACTTGCGGGAGCAATGAGCAGTTCTTC
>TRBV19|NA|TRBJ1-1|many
CASIGNLNTEAFF
TGTGCCAGTATTGGTAACTTGAACACTGAAGCTTTCTTT
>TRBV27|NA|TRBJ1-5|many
CASSSAGAYSNQPQHF
TGTGCCAGCAGTTCCGCGGGGGCCTATAGCAATCAGCCCCAGCATTTT
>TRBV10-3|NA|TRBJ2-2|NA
CATSARDPTGELFF
TGTGCCACCAGTGCCAGGGATCCCACCGGGGAGCTGTTTTTT
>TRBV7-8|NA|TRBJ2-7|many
CASSLARINYEQYF
TGTGCCAGCAGCTTAGCCAGGATTAACTACGAGCAGTACTTC
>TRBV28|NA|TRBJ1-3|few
CASSLSTGLSGNTIYF
TGTGCCAGCAGTTTATCGACAGGACTCTCTGGAAACACCATATATTTT
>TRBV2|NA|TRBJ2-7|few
CASEISREKPYEQYF
TGTGCCAGCGAGATTAGCCGCGAAAAACCCTACGAGCAGTACTTC